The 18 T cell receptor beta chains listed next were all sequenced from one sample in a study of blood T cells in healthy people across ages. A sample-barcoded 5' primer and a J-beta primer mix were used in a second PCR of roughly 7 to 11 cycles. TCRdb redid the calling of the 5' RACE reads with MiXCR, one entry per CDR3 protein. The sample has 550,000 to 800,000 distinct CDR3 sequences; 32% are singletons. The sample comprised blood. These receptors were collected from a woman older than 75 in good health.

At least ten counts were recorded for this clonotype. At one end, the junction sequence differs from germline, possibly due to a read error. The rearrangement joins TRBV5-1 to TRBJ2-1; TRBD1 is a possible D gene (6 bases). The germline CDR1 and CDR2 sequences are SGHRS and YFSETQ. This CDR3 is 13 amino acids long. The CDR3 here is CASSSLRGNEQFF. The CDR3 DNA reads TGTGCTAGCAGCTCCCTGAGGGGGAATGAGCAGTTCTTC.

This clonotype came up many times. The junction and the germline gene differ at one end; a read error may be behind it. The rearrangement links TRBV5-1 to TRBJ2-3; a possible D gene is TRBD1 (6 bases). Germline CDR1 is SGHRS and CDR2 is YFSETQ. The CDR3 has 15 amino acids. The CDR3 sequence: CASSLGRGGTDTQYF. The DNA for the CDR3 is TGTGCCAGCAGCTTAGGCAGGGGTGGCACAGATACGCAGTATTTT.

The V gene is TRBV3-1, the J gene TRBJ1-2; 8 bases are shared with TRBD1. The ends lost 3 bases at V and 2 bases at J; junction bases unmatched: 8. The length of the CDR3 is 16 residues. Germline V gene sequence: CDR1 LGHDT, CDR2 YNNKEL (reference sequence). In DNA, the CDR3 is TGTGCCAGCAGCCATACTGGACAGGGCACCAACTATGGCTACACCTTC. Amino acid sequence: CASSHTGQGTNYGYTF. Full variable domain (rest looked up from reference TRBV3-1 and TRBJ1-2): DTAVSQTPKYLVTQMGNDKSIKCEQNLGHDTMYWYKQDSKKFLKIMFSYNNKELIINETVPNRFSPKSPDKAHLNLHINSLELGDSAVYFCASSHTGQGTNYGYTFGSGTRLTVV.

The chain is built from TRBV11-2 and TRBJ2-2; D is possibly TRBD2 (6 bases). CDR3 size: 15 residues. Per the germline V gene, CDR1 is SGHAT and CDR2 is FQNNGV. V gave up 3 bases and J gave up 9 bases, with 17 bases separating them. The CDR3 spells CASSLGPGADRELFF. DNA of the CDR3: TGTGCCAGCAGCTTGGGGCCGGGAGCCGACCGGGAGCTGTTTTTT.

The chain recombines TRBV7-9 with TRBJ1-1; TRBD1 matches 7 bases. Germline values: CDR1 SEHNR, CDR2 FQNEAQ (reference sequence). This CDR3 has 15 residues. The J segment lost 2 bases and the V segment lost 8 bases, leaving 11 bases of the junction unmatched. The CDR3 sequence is CASGKPTGINTEAFF. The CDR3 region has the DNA TGTGCCAGCGGGAAACCGACAGGGATAAACACTGAAGCTTTCTTT. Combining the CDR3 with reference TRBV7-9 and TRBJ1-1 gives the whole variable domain DTGVSQNPRHKITKRGQNVTFRCDPISEHNRLYWYRQTLGQGPEFLTYFQNEAQLEKSRLLSDRFSAERPKGSFSTLEIQRTEQGDSAMYLCASGKPTGINTEAFFGQGTRLTVV.

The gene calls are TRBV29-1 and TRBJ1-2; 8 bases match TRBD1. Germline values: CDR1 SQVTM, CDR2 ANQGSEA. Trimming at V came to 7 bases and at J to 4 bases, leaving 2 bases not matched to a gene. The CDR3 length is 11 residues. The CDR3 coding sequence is TGCAGCGCCGGACAGGGCTATGGCTACACCTTC. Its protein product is CSAGQGYGYTF.

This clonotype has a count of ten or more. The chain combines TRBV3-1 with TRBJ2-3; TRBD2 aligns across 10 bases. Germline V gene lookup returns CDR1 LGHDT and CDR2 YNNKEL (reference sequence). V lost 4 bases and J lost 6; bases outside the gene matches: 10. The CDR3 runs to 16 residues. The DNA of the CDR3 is TGTGCCAGCAGCCCCCAGCGGGGGGGCAGGTTGGATACGCAGTATTTT. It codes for CASSPQRGGRLDTQYF.

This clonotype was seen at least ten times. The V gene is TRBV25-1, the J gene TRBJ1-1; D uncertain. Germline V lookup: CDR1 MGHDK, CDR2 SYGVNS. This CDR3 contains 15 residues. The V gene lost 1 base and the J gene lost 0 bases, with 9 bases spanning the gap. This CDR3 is CASSEWGGLNTEAFF. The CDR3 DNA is TGTGCCAGCAGTGAATGGGGAGGCCTGAACACTGAAGCTTTCTTT.

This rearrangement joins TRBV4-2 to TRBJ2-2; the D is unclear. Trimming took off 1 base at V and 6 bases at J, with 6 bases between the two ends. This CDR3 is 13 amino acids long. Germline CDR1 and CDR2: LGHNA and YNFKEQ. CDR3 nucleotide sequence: TGTGCCAGCAGCCAAGGCAGATCCGGGGAGCTGTTTTTT. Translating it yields CASSQGRSGELFF.

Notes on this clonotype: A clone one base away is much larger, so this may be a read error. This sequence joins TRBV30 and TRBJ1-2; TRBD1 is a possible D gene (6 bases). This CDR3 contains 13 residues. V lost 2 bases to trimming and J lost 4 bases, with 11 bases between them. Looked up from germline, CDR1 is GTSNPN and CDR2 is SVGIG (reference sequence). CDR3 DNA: TGTGCCTGGAGTAGGGGGGATTGCTATGGCTACACCTTC. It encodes CAWSRGDCYGYTF.

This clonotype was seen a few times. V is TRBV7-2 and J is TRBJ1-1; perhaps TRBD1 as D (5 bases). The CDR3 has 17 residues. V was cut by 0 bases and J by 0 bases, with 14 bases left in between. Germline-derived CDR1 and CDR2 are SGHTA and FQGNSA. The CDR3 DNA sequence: TGTGCCAGCAGCTTAGCAACAGGAATAGGGGTGAACACTGAAGCTTTCTTT. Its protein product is CASSLATGIGVNTEAFF.

The CDR3 DNA sequence: TGCAGCGTTGATCCAGAGACAGGGGGCACTGAAGCTTTCTTT. Amino acids: CSVDPETGGTEAFF. The chain links TRBV29-1 to TRBJ1-1; 9 bases match TRBD1. Germline loops: CDR1 SQVTM, CDR2 ANQGSEA. V shed 3 bases and J 4 bases; nucleotides not matched to a gene: 6. The CDR3 loop spans 14 amino acids.

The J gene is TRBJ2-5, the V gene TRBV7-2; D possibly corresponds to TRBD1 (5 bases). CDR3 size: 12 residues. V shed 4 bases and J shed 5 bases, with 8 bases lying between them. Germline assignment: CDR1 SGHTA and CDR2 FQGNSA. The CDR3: CASSSGHETQYF. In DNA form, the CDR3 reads TGTGCCAGCAGCTCAGGGCACGAGACCCAGTACTTC.

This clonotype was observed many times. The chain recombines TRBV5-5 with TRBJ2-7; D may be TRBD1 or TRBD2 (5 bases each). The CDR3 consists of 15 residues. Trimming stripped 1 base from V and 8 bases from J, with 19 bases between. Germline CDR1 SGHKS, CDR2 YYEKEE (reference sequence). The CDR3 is CASSLSGTSLLQQYF. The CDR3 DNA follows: TGTGCCAGCAGCTTGTCCGGGACCAGCTTACTACAGCAGTACTTC.

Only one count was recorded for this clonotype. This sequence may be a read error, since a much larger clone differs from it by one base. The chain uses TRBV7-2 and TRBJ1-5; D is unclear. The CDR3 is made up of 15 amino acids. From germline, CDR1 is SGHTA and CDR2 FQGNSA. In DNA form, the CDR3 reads TGTGCCAGCAGCTTAGCGCTAACCGGGGTTCAGTCCCAGCATTTT. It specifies CASSLALTGVQSQHF. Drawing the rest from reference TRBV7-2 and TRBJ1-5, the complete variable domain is GAGVSQSPSNKVTEKGKDVELRCDPISGHTALYWYRQSLGQGLEFLIYFQGNSAPDKSGLPSDRFSAERTGGSVSTLTIQRTQQEDSAVYLCASSLALTGVQSQHFGDGTRLSIL.

The CDR3 DNA sequence: TGTGCCAGCAGTCTGATTTGGGATGAGCAGTTCTTC. Its translation: CASSLIWDEQFF. This chain uses TRBV6-2 or TRBV6-3 with TRBJ2-1; D is undetermined. Germline loops: CDR1 MNHEY, CDR2 SVGEGT. V lost 5 bases and J 8 bases, leaving 10 bases between the germline ends. The CDR3 spans 12 residues.

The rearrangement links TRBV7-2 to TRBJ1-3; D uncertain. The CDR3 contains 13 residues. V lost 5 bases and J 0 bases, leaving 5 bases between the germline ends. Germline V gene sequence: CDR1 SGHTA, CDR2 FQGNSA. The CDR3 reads CASSRLSGNTIYF. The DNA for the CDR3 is TGTGCCAGCAGCCGCCTCTCTGGAAACACCATATATTTT.

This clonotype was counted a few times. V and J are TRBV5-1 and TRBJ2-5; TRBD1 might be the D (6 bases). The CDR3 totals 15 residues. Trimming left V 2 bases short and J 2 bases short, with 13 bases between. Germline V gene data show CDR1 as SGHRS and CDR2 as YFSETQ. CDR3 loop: CASSLYGDRQETQYF. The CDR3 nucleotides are TGCGCCAGCAGCTTATACGGCGACAGGCAAGAGACCCAGTACTTC.